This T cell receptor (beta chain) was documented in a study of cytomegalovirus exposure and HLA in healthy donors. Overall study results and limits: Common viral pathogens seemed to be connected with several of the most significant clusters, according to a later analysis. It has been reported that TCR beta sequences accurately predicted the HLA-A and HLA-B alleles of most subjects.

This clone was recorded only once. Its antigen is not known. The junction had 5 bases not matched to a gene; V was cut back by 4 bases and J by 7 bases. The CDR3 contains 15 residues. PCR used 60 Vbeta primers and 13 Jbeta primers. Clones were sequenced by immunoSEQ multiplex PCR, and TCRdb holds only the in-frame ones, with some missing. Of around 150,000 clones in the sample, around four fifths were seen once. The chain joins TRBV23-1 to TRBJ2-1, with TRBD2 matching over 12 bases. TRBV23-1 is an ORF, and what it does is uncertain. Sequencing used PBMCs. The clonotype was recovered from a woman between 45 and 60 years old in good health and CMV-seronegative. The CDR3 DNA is TGCGCCAGCAGTCCTAGCGGGAGGGCCTTAAATGAGCAGTTCTTC. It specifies CASSPSGRALNEQFF.